This TCR beta chain appears in the sequencing data of a study of glioma-infiltrating T cells. This clonotype was detected ten times or more. Its specificity is unknown. Study-level results: Above-expected tissue-blood divergence occurred in all gliomas, most in low-grade ones.

TCR alpha and beta CDR3 regions were amplified from RNA using iRepertoire nested multiplex PCR. Tissue mRNA or PBMC total RNA, about 85-400 ng, went into one-step reverse transcription and amplification. TCRdb called the multiplex PCR reads again in MiXCR, with one record for every CDR3 protein. The sample has over 70,000 distinct CDR3 sequences; 23% are singletons. There are 12 residues in the CDR3. Deletions cut 7 bases from V and 8 bases from J, with 14 bases between. Germline V gene data show CDR1 as MNHEY and CDR2 as SVGEGT. This rearrangement joins TRBV6-2 or TRBV6-3 to TRBJ1-2; the D gene is possibly TRBD1 (5 bases). Sequenced: glioma tissue, nonneoplastic brain tissue, or PBMCs (not recorded which). This receptor was obtained from a human donor with low-grade glioma or glioblastoma, undergoing nonglioma brain surgery, or in good health (not recorded which). This CDR3 reads CASMGGSSGYTF. In DNA, the CDR3 is TGTGCCAGCATGGGGGGATCCTCAGGCTACACCTTC.